This is a list of T cell receptor beta chains from one sample in a study of metastatic and nonmetastatic thyroid tumors. TCRdb redid the clone calls on the PCR reads using MiXCR. The sample lists just under 20,000 clones, approximately 22% occurring once. What was sequenced was tumor tissue. The receptors were sampled from a male donor with papillary thyroid cancer or a benign thyroid nodule (not recorded which). Some clones in this sample may be carry-over from other donors' samples. The CDR3 runs from the conserved cysteine through the conserved F or W. D genes are given only for firm matches. Clone sizes are given selectively: once, few, many, or a class where the clone is expanded.

many	TRBJ2-1	.	TRBV24-1	CATSDLSADSTYNEQFF	TGTGCCACCAGTGATTTGTCGGCGGACAGTACCTACAATGAGCAGTTCTTC
many	TRBJ1-1	TRBD1	TRBV24-1	CATSDSGQLNTEAFF	TGTGCCACCAGTGATTCGGGACAGTTGAACACTGAAGCTTTCTTT
many	TRBJ1-4	.	TRBV3-1	CASSHRNRATNEKLFF	TGTGCCAGCAGCCACCGAAACAGAGCAACTAATGAAAAACTGTTTTTT
many	TRBJ2-3	.	TRBV5-5	CASSSQLADTQYF	TGTGCCAGCAGCTCCCAACTAGCAGATACGCAGTATTTT
few	TRBJ1-6	TRBD1	TRBV25-1	CASSGTGYNSPLHF	TGTGCCAGCAGTGGGACAGGATATAATTCACCCCTCCACTTT
many	TRBJ2-7	.	TRBV18	CASSIDKSYEQYF	TGTGCCAGCTCAATAGACAAATCCTACGAGCAGTACTTC
medium-sized	TRBJ2-7	TRBD1	TRBV12-3/TRBV12-4	CASTQTGGSYEQYF	TGTGCCAGCACCCAGACAGGGGGCTCCTACGAGCAGTACTTC
many	TRBJ1-1	.	TRBV6-1	CASSDGDAAEAFF	TGTGCCAGCAGTGACGGGGACGCCGCTGAAGCTTTCTTT
.	TRBJ2-7	TRBD1	TRBV24-1	CATSDAETGVLYEQYF	TGTGCCACCAGTGATGCGGAGACAGGGGTCTTATACGAGCAGTACTTC
many	TRBJ2-7	TRBD2	TRBV3-1	CASSRVVSGVREQYF	TGTGCCAGCAGCCGGGTTGTTAGCGGGGTTCGGGAGCAGTACTTC
once	TRBJ2-7	.	TRBV11-3	CDSSLHKYEQYF	TGTGACAGCAGCTTACACAAATACGAGCAGTACTTC
many	TRBJ2-5	TRBD2	TRBV11-3	CASSLGRRELQETQYF	TGTGCCAGCAGCTTAGGTAGGCGGGAGCTGCAAGAGACCCAGTACTTC
medium-sized	TRBJ1-5	.	TRBV7-9	CASSLLVSNQPQHF	TGTGCCAGCAGCTTATTGGTAAGCAATCAGCCCCAGCATTTT
.	TRBJ2-2	TRBD1	TRBV27	CASSLNRGADTGQLFF	TGTGCCAGCAGTCTTAACAGGGGGGCGGACACCGGGCAGCTGTTTTTT
.	TRBJ1-4	.	TRBV10-1	CASRGGKNEKLFF	TGCGCCAGCCGTGGGGGGAAAAATGAAAAACTGTTTTTT
.	TRBJ2-7	TRBD2	TRBV28	CASSKHVIAGGSYELYF	TGTGCCAGCAGTAAGCACGTAATAGCGGGAGGTTCCTACGAGCTGTACTTC
.	TRBJ1-5	TRBD1	TRBV30	CAWSVQGDQPQHF	TGTGCCTGGAGTGTACAGGGGGATCAGCCCCAGCATTTT
many	TRBJ2-1	TRBD2	TRBV6-1	CAGNRGVGTGNEQFF	TGTGCCGGGAACCGGGGGGTGGGGACGGGCAATGAGCAGTTCTTC
many	TRBJ2-3	.	TRBV28	CASSPFEGYTDTQYF	TGTGCCAGCAGCCCATTCGAGGGGTACACAGATACGCAGTATTTT
many	TRBJ1-1	TRBD1	TRBV6-1	CASSNPGQGDTEAFF	TGTGCCAGCAGTAACCCGGGACAGGGGGACACTGAAGCTTTCTTT
.	TRBJ2-7	TRBD1	TRBV20-1	CSARSSGQGAVEQYF	TGCAGTGCTAGGTCCTCGGGACAGGGGGCCGTCGAGCAGTACTTC
few	TRBJ1-1	.	TRBV6-1	CASVSLNTEAFF	TGTGCCAGCGTGTCCCTAAACACTGAAGCTTTCTTT
few	TRBJ1-4	.	TRBV4-2	CACSPQAEKLFF	TGTGCCTGTAGCCCCCAGGCGGAAAAACTGTTTTTT
many	TRBJ2-1	.	TRBV20-1	CSASFGSNEQFF	TGCAGTGCTAGTTTTGGAAGCAATGAGCAGTTCTTC
few	TRBJ2-7	.	TRBV6-2/TRBV6-3	CASSYENVGGEQYF	TGTGCCAGCAGTTATGAGAACGTTGGGGGCGAGCAGTACTTC
.	TRBJ1-4	.	TRBV4-1	CASSPTGATNEKLFF	TGCGCCAGCAGCCCCACGGGCGCAACTAATGAAAAACTGTTTTTT
.	TRBJ2-2	.	TRBV12-3/TRBV12-4	CASRLTVENTRELFF	TGCGCCAGCAGACTTACAGTGGAGAACACCCGGGAGCTGTTTTTT
.	TRBJ2-7	.	TRBV6-1	CAGYQVFSYEQYF	TGTGCCGGCTATCAGGTGTTCTCCTACGAGCAGTACTTC
once	TRBJ1-1	.	TRBV11-2	CASSLDWKGVWKNTEAFF	TGTGCCAGCAGCTTAGATTGGAAGGGTGTCTGGAAGAACACTGAAGCTTTCTTT
many	TRBJ2-1	.	TRBV20-1	CSPYGLVGLGNEQFF	TGCAGTCCCTATGGGCTAGTGGGCCTGGGAAATGAGCAGTTCTTC
many	TRBJ1-2	.	TRBV4-1	CASSQFTDEGYGYTF	TGCGCCAGCAGCCAATTCACGGACGAAGGCTATGGCTACACCTTC
many	TRBJ1-5	TRBD1	TRBV6-1	CASSVTGGEGQPQHF	TGTGCCAGCAGTGTGACAGGGGGCGAAGGTCAGCCCCAGCATTTT
many	TRBJ1-1	TRBD1	TRBV20-1	CSAPGQVNTEAFF	TGCAGTGCTCCGGGACAGGTGAACACTGAAGCTTTCTTT
many	TRBJ1-5	.	TRBV27	CASRRGGGRGNQPQHF	TGTGCCAGCAGGCGGGGGGGGGGAAGGGGCAATCAGCCCCAGCATTTT
.	TRBJ2-2	.	TRBV6-6	CASSYSRGNAGELFF	TGTGCCAGCAGTTACTCCAGGGGTAATGCCGGGGAGCTGTTTTTT
many	TRBJ1-5	TRBD1	TRBV28	CASREVKRGRGQPQHF	TGTGCCAGCAGAGAAGTAAAAAGGGGGCGCGGTCAGCCCCAGCATTTT
many	TRBJ2-1	TRBD2	TRBV5-1	CASSTVAGQAILAGGSNEQFF	TGCGCCAGCAGCACGGTTGCTGGACAGGCGATACTAGCGGGAGGTTCCAATGAGCAGTTCTTC
few	TRBJ2-1	.	TRBV29-1	CSATGGQDSYNEQFF	TGCAGCGCCACTGGAGGCCAGGACTCCTACAATGAGCAGTTCTTC
.	TRBJ1-5	.	TRBV20-1	CSASPRSGFGQPQHF	TGCAGTGCTAGTCCCCGATCAGGGTTTGGGCAGCCCCAGCATTTT
.	TRBJ2-3	.	TRBV18	CASSPPNAPAVTDTQYF	TGTGCCAGCTCACCGCCCAACGCGCCAGCGGTCACAGATACGCAGTATTTT
many	TRBJ2-1	.	TRBV12-3/TRBV12-4	CASSLGGGGYNEQFF	TGTGCCAGCAGTTTAGGAGGAGGGGGATACAATGAGCAGTTCTTC
.	TRBJ1-3	TRBD1	TRBV5-1	CASSSLTGGGNTIYF	TGCGCCAGCAGCTCCCTGACAGGGGGGGGAAACACCATATATTTT
.	TRBJ1-4	.	TRBV7-9	CASSSRVSQYNEKLFF	TGTGCCAGCAGCTCCAGGGTTTCTCAATATAATGAAAAACTGTTTTTT
medium-sized	TRBJ2-3	TRBD2	TRBV20-1	CSAWGLAGVLDTQYF	TGCAGTGCTTGGGGACTAGCGGGAGTTCTAGATACGCAGTATTTT
few	TRBJ2-4	.	TRBV14	CASSQGDGAKNIQYF	TGTGCCAGCAGCCAAGGGGATGGGGCCAAAAACATTCAGTACTTC
large	TRBJ2-1	.	TRBV27	CASTLRGPRNEQFF	TGTGCCAGCACCCTGAGAGGGCCTAGGAATGAGCAGTTCTTC
.	TRBJ2-5	TRBD1	TRBV11-3	CASRVRGQETQYF	TGTGCCAGCAGGGTCAGGGGGCAAGAGACCCAGTACTTC
medium-sized	TRBJ2-7	TRBD1	TRBV28	CASRGSGQGASEQYF	TGTGCCAGCAGGGGCAGCGGACAGGGGGCCAGCGAGCAGTACTTC
many	TRBJ2-7	.	TRBV10-1	CASSEGGPYEQYF	TGCGCCAGCAGTGAGGGGGGTCCCTACGAGCAGTACTTC
.	TRBJ1-2	TRBD1	TRBV20-1	CSALRTGGLRNYGYTF	TGCAGTGCTCTTCGGACAGGGGGCCTTAGGAACTATGGCTACACCTTC
few	TRBJ1-2	.	TRBV15	CATSRSILGGTYGYTF	TGTGCCACCAGCAGATCTATTTTAGGGGGGACCTATGGCTACACCTTC
medium-sized	TRBJ2-7	TRBD1	TRBV6-2/TRBV6-3	CASSKPGTGGYEQYF	TGTGCCAGCAGCAAGCCCGGGACAGGGGGCTACGAGCAGTACTTC
many	TRBJ1-1	.	TRBV15	CATSRYLTEAFF	TGTGCCACCAGCCGATATCTCACTGAAGCTTTCTTT
medium-sized	TRBJ2-7	TRBD1	TRBV20-1	CSASQPDPRTGGYEQYF	TGCAGTGCTAGCCAACCTGACCCCCGGACAGGGGGGTACGAGCAGTACTTC
.	TRBJ1-1	.	TRBV14	CASSPSQAGLDTEAFF	TGTGCCAGCAGCCCCTCCCAAGCGGGGTTGGACACTGAAGCTTTCTTT
once	TRBJ2-5	TRBD2	TRBV20-1	CSAVQSGLAGYRETQYF	TGCAGTGCCGTACAATCTGGGCTAGCGGGATATCGAGAGACCCAGTACTTC
medium-sized	TRBJ1-5	.	TRBV27	CASSSGVIGNQPQHF	TGTGCCAGCAGTTCCGGGGTAATAGGGAATCAGCCCCAGCATTTT
medium-sized	TRBJ2-2	TRBD1	TRBV5-1	CASSLQGAPGELFF	TGCGCCAGCAGCTTGCAGGGGGCGCCCGGGGAGCTGTTTTTT